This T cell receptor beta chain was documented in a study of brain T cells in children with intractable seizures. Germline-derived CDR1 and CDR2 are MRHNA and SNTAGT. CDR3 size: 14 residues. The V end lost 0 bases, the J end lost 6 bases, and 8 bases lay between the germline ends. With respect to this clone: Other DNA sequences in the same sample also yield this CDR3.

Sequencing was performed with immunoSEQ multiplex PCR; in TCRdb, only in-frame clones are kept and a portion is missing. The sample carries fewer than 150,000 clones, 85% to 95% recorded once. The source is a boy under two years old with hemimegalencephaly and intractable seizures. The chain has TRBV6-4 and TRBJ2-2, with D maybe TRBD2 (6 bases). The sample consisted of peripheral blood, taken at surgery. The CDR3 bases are TGTGCCAGCAGTGACTCGGGGGGTCCCGGGGAGCTGTTTTTT. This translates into CASSDSGGPGELFF.